These 22 T cell receptor beta chains were all obtained from the same sample, sequenced in a study of cytomegalovirus exposure and HLA in healthy donors. Primers for the PCR totalled 60 Vbeta and 13 Jbeta. Repertoires were generated with immunoSEQ multiplex PCR, while TCRdb's copy carries only in-frame clones and drops some. The table records around 220,000 clones, roughly 80% of them present only once. The sample consisted of PBMCs. The receptors stem from a girl aged 10-17 years in good health and CMV-seronegative.

This chain joins TRBV6-5 and TRBJ1-1; D perhaps matches TRBD1 (6 bases). Trimming took off 4 bases at V and 5 bases at J, with 20 bases between the two ends. The CDR3 covers 16 residues. Germline CDR1 reads MNHEY; CDR2 reads SVGAGI. The CDR3 bases are TGTGCCAGCAGTTCGGGGGGGCGGGGACGGGGGACTGAAGCTTTCTTT. Its protein is CASSSGGRGRGTEAFF.

This clone has a single count. The chain links TRBV9 to TRBJ1-1, with 7 positions matching TRBD1. The CDR3 is made up of 15 amino acids. Germline V CDR1 and CDR2: SGDLS, YYNGEE. After removal of 3 bases from V and 0 bases from J, the junction contained 5 bases not matched to a gene. The chain's CDR3 is CASSGDRLMNTEAFF. The DNA for the CDR3 is TGTGCCAGCAGCGGGGACAGACTAATGAACACTGAAGCTTTCTTT. The full variable domain, with the rest looked up from reference TRBV9 and TRBJ1-1, is DSGVTQTPKHLITATGQRVTLRCSPRSGDLSVYWYQQSLDQGLQFLIQYYNGEERAKGNILERFSAQQFPDLHSELNLSSLELGDSALYFCASSGDRLMNTEAFFGQGTRLTVV.

This clone was recorded once. The rearrangement links TRBV5-1 to TRBJ2-7; D uncertain. Between the trimmed V and J ends, which lost 4 bases and 0 bases, there was a span of 14 bases. Germline values: CDR1 SGHRS, CDR2 YFSETQ. The CDR3 is 15 residues long. The CDR3 sequence: CASSPGRQSSYEQYF. CDR3 coding DNA: TGCGCCAGCAGCCCGGGTAGGCAGAGCTCCTACGAGCAGTACTTC.

The chain couples TRBV4-2 to TRBJ2-5; 8 positions match TRBD2. The tail of the sequence fits TRBJ2-7 better, so the J call may be wrong. Germline values: CDR1 LGHNA, CDR2 YNFKEQ. The CDR3 runs to 14 residues. The CDR3 coding sequence is TGTGCCAGCAGCCATATAGCGGGAAACTACGAGCAGTACTTC. It specifies CASSHIAGNYEQYF.

The rearrangement links TRBV5-1 to TRBJ1-2; D unresolved. Trimming removed 0 bases from V and 6 bases from J, with 15 bases in between. Germline CDR1 and CDR2: SGHRS and YFSETQ. The CDR3 has 15 amino acids. The CDR3 sequence: CASSLAAGRWDGYTF. The CDR3 region has the DNA TGCGCCAGCAGCTTGGCCGCGGGCAGATGGGATGGCTACACCTTC.

The rearrangement joins TRBV25-1 to TRBJ2-3, with D maybe TRBD2 (6 bases). The CDR3 extends over 12 amino acids. V gave up 8 bases and J gave up 4 bases, with 10 bases separating them. Germline assignment: CDR1 MGHDK and CDR2 SYGVNS. The DNA for the CDR3 is TGTGCCAGCGGGACTCACCCAGATACGCAGTATTTT. This translates into CASGTHPDTQYF.

The chain is built from TRBV19 and TRBJ2-1, with 8 bases identical to TRBD1. This CDR3 is built from 15 residues. CDR1 and CDR2 from the germline V gene are LNHDA and SQIVND (reference sequence). Germline trimming cut 4 bases from V and 8 bases from J; bases unmatched to any gene: 10. CDR3 loop: CASSRIGQGPDEQFF. CDR3 sequence (DNA): TGTGCCAGTAGTAGAATCGGACAGGGTCCTGATGAGCAGTTCTTC.

The V gene is TRBV6-9, the J gene TRBJ2-1; 14 bases match TRBD2. The CDR3 is 16 amino acids. V was clipped by 3 bases and J by 6 bases; unmatched bases: 4. Germline V CDR1 and CDR2: MNHGY, SVAAGI. The CDR3, as DNA: TGTGCCAGCAGTTACAAAGGACTAGCGGGGGGCAATGAGCAGTTCTTC. Residues: CASSYKGLAGGNEQFF.

This chain connects TRBV29-1 to TRBJ2-7; 10 bases are shared with TRBD1. Trimming removed 8 bases from V and 6 bases from J; junction bases left unmatched: 19. CDR3 length: 16 amino acids. Germline V lookup: CDR1 SQVTM, CDR2 ANQGSEA. The CDR3 sequence is CSISPRRQGAFLEQYF. CDR3 coding DNA: TGCAGCATCAGCCCAAGACGACAGGGGGCATTCCTCGAGCAGTACTTC.

This clone appeared once. This sequence joins TRBV9 and TRBJ2-7, with 11 bases that match TRBD2. Germline V lookup: CDR1 SGDLS, CDR2 YYNGEE. Germline trimming cut 0 bases from V and 2 bases from J; bases unmatched to any gene: 7. This CDR3 is 17 amino acids long. The CDR3 DNA follows: TGTGCCAGCAGCGTAGGACGGCGTAGCGGGAGGGCCTACGAGCAGTACTTC. Translated, it gives CASSVGRRSGRAYEQYF.

This chain uses TRBV12-5 with TRBJ1-2; 8 nucleotides line up with TRBD1. V lost 6 bases, J lost 7 bases, and 7 bases stayed unmatched. The CDR3 is 13 residues long. Germline CDR1 reads LGHNT; CDR2 reads FRNRAP. The CDR3 region is CASGPTGDGGYTF. As DNA, the CDR3 is TGTGCTAGTGGCCCGACAGGGGACGGTGGCTACACCTTC.

This chain links TRBV11-3 with TRBJ1-6; 7 bases are a match to TRBD1. Germline CDR1 and CDR2: SGHNT and YENEEA. The V gene end was trimmed by 1 base and the J gene end by 0 bases; junction bases not matched to a gene: 6. This CDR3 has 18 amino acids. The CDR3 DNA reads TGTGCCAGCAGCTTAGGGTACAGGGGCCCCTCCTATAATTCACCCCTCCACTTT. Translation: CASSLGYRGPSYNSPLHF.

The CDR3 reads CASSLQQGYEQYF. The DNA for the CDR3 is TGTGCCAGCAGCTTACAACAGGGGTACGAGCAGTACTTC. This chain links TRBV7-3 with TRBJ2-7, with 7 bases identical to TRBD1. J was trimmed by 4 bases and V by 2 bases; bases with no gene match: 2. Germline CDR1 is SGHTA and CDR2 is FQGTGA. CDR3 length: 13 residues.

V gene TRBV29-1 combines with J gene TRBJ2-6; D is possibly TRBD1 (5 bases). Germline V CDR1 and CDR2: SQVTM, ANQGSEA. V shed 4 bases and J shed 2 bases, with 9 bases lying between them. The CDR3 is made up of 14 amino acids. This CDR3 is CSVATATGANVLTF. The CDR3 region has the DNA TGCAGCGTTGCGACAGCGACTGGGGCCAACGTCCTGACTTTC.

The chain couples TRBV2 to TRBJ2-3, with 7 bases fitting TRBD1. CDR1 and CDR2 from the germline V gene are SNHLY and FYNNEI. V was pared by 8 bases and J by 0 bases, with 5 bases of the junction left unmatched. CDR3 size: 14 residues. The chain's CDR3 is CASQDRMSTDTQYF. In DNA form, the CDR3 reads TGTGCCAGCCAGGACAGGATGAGCACAGATACGCAGTATTTT. The full variable domain, in which reference TRBV2 and TRBJ2-3 provide the parts outside the CDR3, is EPEVTQTPSHQVTQMGQEVILRCVPISNHLYFYWYRQILGQKVEFLVSFYNNEISEKSEIFDDQFSVERPDGSNFTLKIRSTKLEDSAMYFCASQDRMSTDTQYFGPGTRLTVL.

The rearrangement uses TRBV25-1 and TRBJ2-7; 9 positions match TRBD1. CDR3 length: 16 residues. Germline V gene data show CDR1 as MGHDK and CDR2 as SYGVNS. V lost 5 bases and J lost 1; bases outside the gene matches: 9. CDR3 sequence: CASSPTDRGLSYEQYF. In nucleotides, the CDR3 is TGTGCCAGCAGTCCTACGGACAGGGGCCTTTCCTACGAGCAGTACTTC.

J is TRBJ1-5 and V is TRBV18, with D possibly matching TRBD1 (5 bases). This CDR3 has 13 residues. V was trimmed by 0 bases and J by 8 bases, leaving 8 bases between them. CDR1 is KGHSH, CDR2 LQKENI, per germline. This CDR3 is CASSPPGGEPQHF. CDR3 nucleotide sequence: TGTGCCAGCTCACCACCGGGGGGGGAGCCCCAGCATTTT.

V and J are TRBV7-9 and TRBJ1-2; D perhaps matches TRBD1 (6 bases). This CDR3 region has 13 residues. V was shortened by 8 bases and J by 2 bases, with 12 bases between the two germline ends. In germline, CDR1 is SEHNR, CDR2 FQNEAQ (reference sequence). The CDR3: CASLPDRNYGYTF. The CDR3 DNA reads TGTGCCAGCCTCCCCGACAGGAACTATGGCTACACCTTC.

The rearrangement joins TRBV19 to TRBJ1-2, with D possibly matching TRBD1 (5 bases). Germline V gene sequence: CDR1 LNHDA, CDR2 SQIVND (reference sequence). This CDR3 contains 15 residues. Trimming took 3 bases from V and 0 from J, leaving 11 bases between them. The CDR3 reads CASSMRQTTNYGYTF. The CDR3 nucleotides read TGTGCCAGTAGTATGAGACAGACAACTAACTATGGCTACACCTTC.

The genes are TRBV11-2 and TRBJ2-1; 11 bases match TRBD2. After removal of 1 base from V and 8 bases from J, the junction contained 4 bases not matched to a gene. Germline CDR1 is SGHAT and CDR2 is FQNNGV. The CDR3 length is 15 residues. CDR3 in amino acids: CASSLVVAGGDEQFF. The DNA of the CDR3 is TGTGCCAGCAGCTTAGTGGTAGCGGGAGGGGATGAGCAGTTCTTC.

The chain carries TRBV19 and TRBJ2-3, with 7 bases that match TRBD1. The CDR3 consists of 13 residues. Per the germline V gene, CDR1 is LNHDA and CDR2 is SQIVND (reference sequence). J was trimmed by 7 bases and V by 6 bases; bases with no gene match: 7. CDR3 protein: CASRTGMKNTQYF. CDR3 bases: TGTGCCAGTAGGACAGGGATGAAGAATACGCAGTATTTT.

This clone was seen more than once but under ten times. V is TRBV9 and J is TRBJ1-5; D not resolved. V gave up 2 bases and J gave up 1 base, with 7 bases separating them. Germline values: CDR1 SGDLS, CDR2 YYNGEE. The CDR3 has 14 amino acids. The CDR3 protein is CASSVGVSNQPQHF. Written as DNA, the CDR3 is TGTGCCAGCAGCGTCGGGGTCAGCAATCAGCCCCAGCATTTT.